A selection of T cell receptor beta chains follows, all from one sample in a study of blood T cell repertoires in COVID-19. Some clones are missing from TCRdb's copy, which holds only in-frame ones; the method was immunoSEQ multiplex PCR. The sample yields 30,000 to 35,000 clones, roughly 88% seen once. Sequencing was done on a sample of peripheral blood. All receptors derive from a man in his fifties or sixties with active COVID-19. Each CDR3 is given with its conserved first and last residue. A D gene is named only where the DNA matches it firmly. Size is omitted from some rows. Given values are once, few, many or a class for expanded clones.

clone_size,j_call,d_call,v_call,cdr3_nt,cdr3_aa
-,TRBJ1-4,-,TRBV19,TGTGCCAGTAGTATAGATCAAATACTGGCTCCGGGACTCAGGACGAAACTGTTTTTT,CASSIDQILAPGLRTKLFF
-,TRBJ2-3,TRBD1,TRBV9,TGTGCCAGCAGCCGGGGACAGGGGGCGCGAGATACGCAGTATTTT,CASSRGQGARDTQYF
-,TRBJ2-3,TRBD2,TRBV11-1,TGTGCCAGCACGGGACTAGCGGGAGTGGCAGATACGCAGTATTTT,CASTGLAGVADTQYF
-,TRBJ2-4,TRBD1,TRBV6-5,TGTGCCAGCAGTCTAGGGGGCTTAGCCAAAAACATTCAGTACTTC,CASSLGGLAKNIQYF
-,TRBJ2-1,TRBD2,TRBV6-2/TRBV6-3,TGTGCCAGCAGTTACTCTCGGCTAGCGGGAGGTCTTAATGAGCAGTTCTTC,CASSYSRLAGGLNEQFF
-,TRBJ2-7,TRBD2,TRBV29-1,TGCAGCGTGGGGGGGGTTACTAGCTCCTACGAGCAGTACTTC,CSVGGVTSSYEQYF
-,TRBJ2-7,TRBD2,TRBV29-1,TGCAGCGTTGAAGGCGGGAGGGCCGGTTACGAGCAGTACTTC,CSVEGGRAGYEQYF
-,TRBJ2-5,-,TRBV12-2,TGTGCAAGTCGCTTACCCGGGGGACCACCTCCCGGGGAGACCCAGTACTTC,CASRLPGGPPPGETQYF
-,TRBJ2-1,TRBD2,TRBV11-2,TGTGCCAGCAGCCCCGGACTAGCGGGAGTCGCTGAGCAGTTCTTC,CASSPGLAGVAEQFF
few,TRBJ2-3,TRBD2,TRBV28,TGTGCCAGCAGTTCGACTAGCGGGAGGGCCGGAGATACGCAGTATTTT,CASSSTSGRAGDTQYF
-,TRBJ2-5,-,TRBV24-1,TGTGCCACCAGTGATCCCCTAGAGACCCAGTACTTC,CATSDPLETQYF
-,TRBJ1-5,-,TRBV15,TGTGCCACCCGCGCCGACAGCCATCAGCCCCAGCATTTT,CATRADSHQPQHF
-,TRBJ2-3,-,TRBV18,TGTGCCAGCTCACCCTACACAGATACGCAGTATTTT,CASSPYTDTQYF
once,TRBJ1-1,TRBD1,TRBV7-9,TGTGCCAGCAGCTTCCTCGGGACAGGGACTGAAGCTTTCTTT,CASSFLGTGTEAFF
-,TRBJ2-3,TRBD1,TRBV7-2,TGTGCCAGCAGCACACAGGGGTCCCCGAGCACAGATACGCAGTATTTT,CASSTQGSPSTDTQYF
-,TRBJ2-3,-,TRBV2,TGTGCCAGCAGTGAACCGCAGGGGACAGATACGCAGTATTTT,CASSEPQGTDTQYF
-,TRBJ2-7,TRBD2,TRBV18,TGTGCCAGCTCACCAGGCAGCGGGAGTTACGAGCAGTACTTC,CASSPGSGSYEQYF
-,TRBJ2-1,-,TRBV28,TGTGCCAGCAGGTCCGGGACTCAAATTTACAATGAGCAGTTCTTC,CASRSGTQIYNEQFF
-,TRBJ2-3,TRBD2,TRBV10-3,TGTGCCATCGGCATGGGGGGACTAGCGCGCACAGATACGCAGTATTTT,CAIGMGGLARTDTQYF
-,TRBJ2-7,TRBD1,TRBV3-1/TRBV3-2,TGTGCCAGCAGCCTGGGACAGCTTTACGAGCAGTACTTC,CASSLGQLYEQYF
-,TRBJ2-7,TRBD1,TRBV5-6,TGTGCCAGCAGCTGGGACAGGGCGAGCTCCTACGAGCAGTACTTC,CASSWDRASSYEQYF
once,TRBJ2-4,TRBD1,TRBV19,TGTGCCAGTAGTCCGACAGGGTGGAACATTCAGTACTTC,CASSPTGWNIQYF
few,TRBJ2-7,TRBD2,TRBV5-5,TGTGCCAGCAGCTTGGGACTAGCCCTCAGGGAGCAGTACTTC,CASSLGLALREQYF
-,TRBJ1-1,TRBD1,TRBV5-6,TGTGCCAGCAGCTTGAGTGGGACAGGGATGGTTGAAGCTTTCTTT,CASSLSGTGMVEAFF
-,TRBJ2-1,TRBD2,TRBV7-9,TGTGCCAGCAATGGAGATAGCGGGACGTCCTACGTCAATGAGCAGTTCTTC,CASNGDSGTSYVNEQFF
-,TRBJ2-1,-,TRBV14,TGTGCCAGCAGCCAATTTTGGGGGGAGGACAATGAGCAGTTCTTC,CASSQFWGEDNEQFF
-,TRBJ2-7,-,TRBV27,TGTGCCAGCAGTTCCCTCGGTTTAGGGGAGGACGAGCAGTACTTC,CASSSLGLGEDEQYF
-,TRBJ2-2,-,TRBV6-6,TGTGCCAGCAGTTACTCGGGACTTAACACCGGGGAGCTGTTTTTT,CASSYSGLNTGELFF
-,TRBJ1-1,-,TRBV3-1/TRBV3-2,TGTGCCAGCAGCCGAGTCAACACTGAAGCTTTCTTT,CASSRVNTEAFF
few,TRBJ1-2,-,TRBV5-1,TGCGCCAGCAGCTTCGGCAGGGGATTTGCAGATGGCTACACCTTC,CASSFGRGFADGYTF
-,TRBJ1-2,-,TRBV18,TGTGCCAGCTCACCACTACCCAGTACAGGGAGTGGGGGATACTATGGCTACACCTTC,CASSPLPSTGSGGYYGYTF
-,TRBJ1-3,-,TRBV7-3,TGTGCCAGCAGCTTAACCTCCCAGGGGAACACCATATATTTT,CASSLTSQGNTIYF
-,TRBJ1-1,-,TRBV24-1,TGTGCCACCAGTGATAGCATGGACACTGAAGCTTTCTTT,CATSDSMDTEAFF
-,TRBJ2-2,TRBD2,TRBV18,TGTGCCAGCTCTGCCGCTAGCGGGTCGAACACCGGGGAGCTGTTTTTT,CASSAASGSNTGELFF
-,TRBJ2-1,TRBD1,TRBV6-5,TGTGCCAGCGGCAAAAGACAGGGGGCCTACAATGAGCAGTTCTTC,CASGKRQGAYNEQFF
-,TRBJ1-2,-,TRBV7-8,TGTGCCAGCAGCTTAGGCAGGGACTATGGCTACACCTTC,CASSLGRDYGYTF
-,TRBJ2-5,TRBD2,TRBV19,TGTGCCAGTACGCCTAGCGGAGTGTCCGAGACCCAGTACTTC,CASTPSGVSETQYF
-,TRBJ2-7,-,TRBV9,TGTGCCAGCAGCGTCCTCCCCACTTGGGAGCAGTACTTC,CASSVLPTWEQYF
-,TRBJ2-1,TRBD1,TRBV5-1,TGCGCCAGCAGCTTGGATGGGACAGATTACAATGAGCAGTTCTTC,CASSLDGTDYNEQFF
-,TRBJ2-7,TRBD2,TRBV5-1,TGCGCCAGCAGAGCGGGGGCAGAAAGCTACGAGCAGTACTTC,CASRAGAESYEQYF
-,TRBJ2-7,TRBD2,TRBV6-5,TGTGCCAGCACCACTTTTAGCGGGAGGGCCCACGAGCAGTACTTC,CASTTFSGRAHEQYF
-,TRBJ2-2,TRBD2,TRBV18,TGTGCCAGCTCACCATTGGGACTAGCGGGAGCGGAAACCGGGGAGCTGTTTTTT,CASSPLGLAGAETGELFF